This TCR beta chain appears in the sequencing data of a study of cytomegalovirus exposure and HLA in healthy donors. Study information: Researchers previously reported finding fewer than 120 million unique TCR beta sequences from 170 million or so T cells. There were some 380 genotyped donors. Of these, about 86% fell in the genetic ancestry cluster associated with self-reported Caucasian donors.

With regard to this clone: Its antigen is still unknown.

13 Jbeta primers and 60 Vbeta primers were used for the PCR. This table comes from immunoSEQ multiplex PCR, and its TCRdb copy is limited to in-frame clones, with some not included. In all, the sample yields tens of thousands of clones. CDR1 SGHNT and CDR2 YYREEE come from the germline V gene (reference sequence). CDR3 size: 15 residues. V was clipped by 0 bases and J by 1 base, with 11 bases between them. Study-level findings and limits: Researchers counted 180 or so TCR beta chains as cytomegalovirus-associated. Some public TCRs appeared in many individuals, while most sequences were rare.

The chain joins TRBV5-4 to TRBJ2-7; D perhaps matches TRBD2 (6 bases). The receptor was derived from a man aged 50 to 60 in good health and CMV-seropositive. Sequencing input: PBMCs. The CDR3 reads CASSLEAGESYEQYF. In DNA, the CDR3 is TGTGCCAGCAGCTTGGAAGCGGGTGAATCCTACGAGCAGTACTTC. Filled out from reference TRBV5-4 and TRBJ2-7, the complete variable domain reads ETGVTQSPTHLIKTRGQQVTLRCSSQSGHNTVSWYQQALGQGPQFIFQYYREEENGRGNFPPRFSGLQFPNYSSELNVNALELDDSALYLCASSLEAGESYEQYFGPGTRLTVT.